This TCR beta chain is from a study of graft-versus-host responses after intestinal transplantation. In the study overall: Recipients received multivisceral, liver-intestinal, or isolated intestinal transplants. Induction using anti-thymocyte globulin, followed by tacrolimus and steroids for roughly 3 years, was given to all recipients.

Using immunoSEQ multiplex PCR, the repertoire was profiled, and TCRdb retains in-frame clones only, with some absent. The sample has approximately 120,000 clones; about 92% are singletons. On this clone: Its antigen is unknown.

Study-level points and caveats: Early post-transplant falls in HvG clones accompanied the peak levels of circulating GvH clones. Analysis identified GvH clones in recipient marrow, with some appearing first in ileum or blood.

Looked up from germline, CDR1 is SGHTS and CDR2 is YDEGEE. The ends were cut back, 5 bases at V and 5 bases at J, with 16 bases in the middle. This CDR3 region has 15 residues. Material: unstimulated CD4+ T cells sorted from spleen or lymph node cells, obtained before intestinal transplant. This sequence joins TRBV5-8 and TRBJ2-2; weak D call: TRBD2 (6 bases). This TCR was recovered from a human donor who received an intestinal transplant. The CDR3: CASSLSRLGTGELFF. The CDR3 DNA reads TGTGCCAGCAGTCTATCTAGACTAGGGACCGGGGAGCTGTTTTTT.